This TCR beta chain originates from a study of T cell clones after liver transplantation. The protocol was immunoSEQ multiplex PCR, while the TCRdb copy is restricted to in-frame clones and leaves out a portion. The sample holds around 100,000 clones, about 86% seen once. This CDR3 is 16 amino acids long. Germline lookup yields CDR1 LGHNA and CDR2 YSLEER. The V and J ends lost 0 bases and 6 bases respectively, with 15 bases between them. Study observations and caveats: Post-transplant, graft-donor-reactive CD4 TCRbeta sequences in blood dropped significantly in most of the 8 subjects.

A word on this clone: Its antigen remains unidentified.

V and J are TRBV4-3 and TRBJ2-1, with D perhaps matching TRBD1 (6 bases). Source: CD4+ T cells from blood, taken around 4 years after liver transplant. This sequence was found in a human patient who received a liver transplant. The graft donor may have given rise to some T cells. CDR3 coding DNA: TGCGCCAGCAGCCAAGAAGGCAGGGGCTGGATCAATGAGCAGTTCTTC. It encodes CASSQEGRGWINEQFF.